The present TCR beta chain was sequenced within a study of T cells in Graves' hyperthyroidism and ophthalmopathy. Study-wide context: Peripheral blood was acquired at first diagnosis, ahead of any therapy whatsoever.

Only a few counts were recorded for this clonotype. TCR beta CDR3 region amplification was performed from RNA transcripts. HTBI primers were used for first-round RT-PCR of the TCR CDR3. TCRdb re-analysed the multiplex PCR reads in MiXCR, keeping a single row per CDR3 protein. The sample records under 750,000 distinct CDR3 sequences, under 20% being singletons. Trimming took 6 bases from V and 7 from J, leaving 10 bases between them. The CDR3 runs 11 residues. The germline gives CDR1 MNHEY, CDR2 SMNVEV (reference sequence). Patients were aged 18 to 65, had disease duration under 2 months, and had newly diagnosed hyperthyroidism. Around 10 ml fresh peripheral blood yielded the PBMCs.

Sequences were obtained from blood. This TCR was recovered from a woman aged 45-60 years with Graves' hyperthyroidism that later progressed to Graves' ophthalmopathy. The V call is TRBV27, the J call TRBJ2-7, with D hard to call. CDR3 DNA sequence: TGTGCCAGCAGGAGCTTAAGGGAGCAGTACTTC. The encoded protein is CASRSLREQYF.